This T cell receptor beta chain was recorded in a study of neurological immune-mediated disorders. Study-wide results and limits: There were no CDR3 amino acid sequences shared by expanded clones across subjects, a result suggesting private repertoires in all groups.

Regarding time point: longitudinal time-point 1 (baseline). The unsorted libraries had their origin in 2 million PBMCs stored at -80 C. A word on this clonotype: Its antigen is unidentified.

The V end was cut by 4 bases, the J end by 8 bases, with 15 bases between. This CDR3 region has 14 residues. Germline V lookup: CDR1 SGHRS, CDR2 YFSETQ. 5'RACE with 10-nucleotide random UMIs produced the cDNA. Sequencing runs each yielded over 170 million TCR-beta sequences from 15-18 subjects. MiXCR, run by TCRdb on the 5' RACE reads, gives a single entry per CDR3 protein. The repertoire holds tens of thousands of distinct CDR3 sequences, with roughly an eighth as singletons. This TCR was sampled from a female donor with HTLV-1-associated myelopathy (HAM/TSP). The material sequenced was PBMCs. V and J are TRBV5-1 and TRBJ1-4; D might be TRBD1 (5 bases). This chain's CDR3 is CASSPPGGNEKLFF. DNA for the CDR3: TGCGCCAGCAGCCCCCCCGGGGGGAACGAAAAACTGTTTTTT.